The 8 T cell receptor beta chains presented below share a single source sample, sequenced in a study of CDR3 diversity in severe acne. TCRdb passed the PCR reads through MiXCR, listing each CDR3 protein once. The sample shows almost 85,000 distinct CDR3 sequences, around 50% of them seen only once. Source material: blood. Receptor source: a male donor in good health, without acne.

This clonotype showed up just once. This sequence joins TRBV10-3 and TRBJ1-1; no definite D call. This CDR3 is 13 amino acids long. Germline values: CDR1 ENHRY, CDR2 SYGVKD. Deletions cut 4 bases from V and 13 bases from J, with 19 bases between. The CDR3, as DNA: TGTGCCATCAGTGCAGGTATCGCAACTAAGGATTTCTTT. Protein product: CAISAGIATKDFF.

The V and J genes are TRBV15 and TRBJ2-7; 13 bases are a match to TRBD2. J was trimmed by 2 bases and V by 4 bases; bases with no gene match: 5. The CDR3 has 16 amino acids. Looked up from germline, CDR1 is LNHNV and CDR2 is YYDKDF (reference sequence). The CDR3 loop reads CATSTGLAGEAYEQYF. In DNA, the CDR3 is TGTGCCACCAGCACCGGACTAGCGGGAGAGGCCTACGAGCAGTACTTC.

On this clonotype itself: The missing conserved phenylalanine or tryptophan at the end of this CDR3 makes a read error likely. No DNA is shown, since the ends of the CDR3 on it are uncertain; the CDR3 is the one TCRdb lists. V usage is TRBV5-1 and J usage is TRBJ1-5. CDR1 SGHRS and CDR2 YFSETQ come from the germline V gene. The CDR3 is 10 amino acids long, termini counted. The CDR3 spells CASSLVGTSL.

The gene calls are TRBV9 and TRBJ1-6; D possibly corresponds to TRBD1 (6 bases). V was pared by 4 bases and J by 7 bases, with 18 bases between. The CDR3 is made up of 16 amino acids. The germline gives CDR1 SGDLS, CDR2 YYNGEE. CDR3 sequence: CASSPNRESRNSPLHF. CDR3 DNA: TGTGCCAGCAGCCCAAACAGGGAAAGTCGCAATTCACCCCTCCACTTT.

The gene calls are TRBV2 and TRBJ2-3; no clear D. CDR3 length equals 16 residues. Germline-derived CDR1 and CDR2 are SNHLY and FYNNEI. The V end was cut by 10 bases, the J end by 4 bases, with 24 bases between. CDR3 sequence reads: CATTRLPTQQPDTQYF. CDR3 DNA: TGTGCCACCACGAGACTTCCTACCCAGCAGCCAGATACGCAGTATTTT.

Many counts were recorded for this clonotype. The chain links TRBV13 to TRBJ1-1; D remains unclear. The ends were cut back, 8 bases at V and 1 base at J, with 11 bases in the middle. Germline assignment: CDR1 PRHDT and CDR2 FYEKMQ (reference sequence). The CDR3 runs 13 residues. CDR3 sequence: CASAGGPNTEAFF. Written as DNA, the CDR3 is TGTGCCAGCGCTGGAGGCCCGAACACTGAAGCTTTCTTT. Based on the CDR3 plus reference TRBV13 and TRBJ1-1, the full variable domain is AAGVIQSPRHLIKEKRETATLKCYPIPRHDTVYWYQQGPGQDPQFLISFYEKMQSDKGSIPDRFSAQQFSDYHSELNMSSLELGDSALYFCASAGGPNTEAFFGQGTRLTVV.

A remark on this clonotype: A much larger clone differs from this one at a single base, so this may be a read error. The chain uses TRBV4-2 and TRBJ1-2; weak D call: TRBD1 (5 bases). CDR1 is LGHNA, CDR2 YNFKEQ, per germline. This CDR3 comprises 15 residues. CDR3 sequence (DNA): TGTGCCAGCAGCCAAGAAGGGACCGTCGGCTATGACTACACCTTC. Encoded protein: CASSQEGTVGYDYTF.

The chain combines TRBV20-1 with TRBJ2-1; 12 bases map to TRBD2. CDR1 DFQATT and CDR2 SNEGSKA come from the germline V gene (reference sequence). This CDR3 has 16 residues. V trimming: 2 bases; J trimming: 6 bases; junction bases outside the gene matches: 8. This CDR3 is CSARLAGGKGINEQFF. The CDR3 DNA is TGCAGTGCTAGACTAGCGGGAGGGAAAGGGATCAATGAGCAGTTCTTC.